These 31 T cell receptor beta chains came from one sample sequenced in a study of beta chain features in type 1 diabetes. Expressed TCRB transcripts were sequenced because the entire RNA isolate underwent reverse transcription. Sequencing used immunoSEQ multiplex PCR; TCRdb keeps in-frame clones, though not all of them. The table lists about 150,000 clones, around 10% of them singletons. The sample taken for sequencing was central memory CD4+ T cells from blood. Receptors were obtained from a man between 18 and 35 years old in good health.

This clone was seen repeatedly, ten times or more. The chain recombines TRBV18 with TRBJ2-5; no definite D call. V shed 2 bases and J shed 5 bases, with 9 bases lying between them. The CDR3 contains 13 residues. CDR1 KGHSH and CDR2 LQKENI come from the germline V gene. CDR3 region: CASSPRTQETQYF. CDR3 in DNA: TGTGCCAGCTCACCAAGGACGCAGGAGACCCAGTACTTC.

The CDR3 coding sequence is TGTGCCAGCAACGCCCCAGGCCGACATAGCAATCAGCCCCAGCATTTT. Its protein product is CASNAPGRHSNQPQHF. V usage is TRBV25-1 and J usage is TRBJ1-5; D remains ambiguous. The germline V gene encodes CDR1 MGHDK and CDR2 SYGVNS. This CDR3 has 16 residues. Trimming left V 7 bases short and J 0 bases short, with 16 bases between.

The genes are TRBV4-2 and TRBJ2-1; 10 nucleotides line up with TRBD2. The germline V gene has CDR1 LGHNA and CDR2 YNFKEQ. V shed 8 bases, J shed 8 bases, and the junction held 9 bases outside the gene matches. CDR3 length: 14 residues. This CDR3 reads CASRSGGAMDEQFF. The CDR3 DNA is TGTGCCAGCCGCAGCGGGGGGGCCATGGATGAGCAGTTCTTC.

Only a few counts were recorded for this clone. The V gene is TRBV5-4, the J gene TRBJ2-5; 12 bases match TRBD2. Germline V gene data show CDR1 as SGHNT and CDR2 as YYREEE (reference sequence). V trimming: 9 bases; J trimming: 0 bases; junction bases outside the gene matches: 3. The CDR3 has 14 residues. Here the CDR3 reads CAIRTSGDQETQYF. DNA of the CDR3: TGTGCCATACGGACTAGCGGGGACCAAGAGACCCAGTACTTC.

This chain links TRBV6-1 with TRBJ2-1; 7 bases are a match to TRBD1. The CDR3 contains 15 residues. Germline V gene lookup returns CDR1 MNHNS and CDR2 SASEGT. V was pared by 4 bases and J by 4 bases, with 7 bases of the junction left unmatched. CDR3 coding DNA: TGTGCCAGCAGTGGGGGTCACAGGGGTTACAATGAGCAGTTCTTC. Amino acids: CASSGGHRGYNEQFF.

This clone was counted a few times. The chain uses TRBV28 and TRBJ1-3, with D perhaps TRBD1 (5 bases). V dropped 8 bases and J dropped 0 bases, with 17 bases sitting between them. The length of the CDR3 is 16 residues. The V gene's germline CDR1 is MDHEN and CDR2 SYDVKM. CDR3 bases: TGTGCCAGCTGTCCTTGGAACGGGGGCTCTGGAAACACCATATATTTT. Protein sequence: CASCPWNGGSGNTIYF.

This clone was counted only a few times. The gene calls are TRBV7-9 and TRBJ1-2; no clear D. Germline V gene sequence: CDR1 SEHNR, CDR2 FQNEAQ (reference sequence). This CDR3 region has 14 residues. V dropped 4 bases and J dropped 3 bases, with 12 bases sitting between them. This chain's CDR3 is CASSSPGRDYGYTF. The CDR3 DNA follows: TGTGCCAGCAGCTCCCCCGGACGGGACTATGGCTACACCTTC.

This clone has a handful of counts. The chain uses TRBV18 and TRBJ2-5; 10 bases agree with TRBD2. The V gene end was trimmed by 3 bases and the J gene end by 5 bases; junction bases not matched to a gene: 0. The CDR3 is 13 amino acids. Looked up from germline, CDR1 is KGHSH and CDR2 is LQKENI. CDR3 region: CASSPGLAETQYF. The CDR3 nucleotides are TGTGCCAGCTCACCGGGACTAGCGGAGACCCAGTACTTC.

Only a few counts were recorded for this clone. The conserved phenylalanine or tryptophan normally closing the CDR3 is absent here, so this likely arose from a read error. CDR3 in amino acids: CASSDGYGYTL. The CDR3 nucleotides are TGTGCCAGCAGTGACGGCTATGGCTACACCCTC. The V gene is TRBV25-1, the J gene TRBJ1-2; the D is unclear. Germline loops: CDR1 MGHDK, CDR2 SYGVNS. This CDR3 is 11 amino acids long. V was pared by 3 bases and J by 4 bases, with 3 bases between.

About this clone: Its ends do not fully match the called genes, so a read error is possible. The V call is TRBV6-1, the J call TRBJ2-3; the D is unclear. CDR1 is MNHNS, CDR2 SASEGT, per germline. The CDR3 runs 12 residues. In DNA form, the CDR3 reads TGTGCCAGCAGAGAAGGCACAGATACGCAGTATTTT. Protein sequence: CASREGTDTQYF.

This clone has a handful of counts. The genes are TRBV9 and TRBJ1-4, with a tentative D call TRBD1 (5 bases). V was shortened by 5 bases and J by 4 bases, with 12 bases between the two germline ends. Germline V lookup: CDR1 SGDLS, CDR2 YYNGEE. The CDR3 totals 14 residues. The CDR3 protein is CASSRPGGNEKLFF. CDR3 bases: TGTGCCAGCAGTCGACCGGGGGGTAATGAAAAACTGTTTTTT.

J is TRBJ2-7 and V is TRBV7-2; possibly TRBD2 for D (5 bases). CDR1 is SGHTA and CDR2 is FQGNSA in the germline V gene. The V and J ends lost 5 bases and 6 bases respectively, with 20 bases between them. The CDR3 runs 15 residues. The CDR3 loop reads CASSQRTTRRSEQYF. The CDR3 DNA reads as TGTGCCAGCAGCCAACGGACCACGAGGAGGTCCGAGCAGTACTTC.

This chain joins TRBV6-5 and TRBJ2-5; tentative D call: TRBD2 (6 bases). Per the germline V gene, CDR1 is MNHEY and CDR2 is SVGAGI. The CDR3 runs 15 residues. V was clipped by 5 bases and J by 1 base, with 14 bases between them. CDR3 DNA: TGTGCCAGCAGTATCTCAGGGAGGCGCCAAGAGACCCAGTACTTC. Its protein is CASSISGRRQETQYF.

This clone was seen only a few times. The chain has TRBV27 and TRBJ2-5; D is ambiguous. Trimming took 2 bases from V and 1 from J, leaving 14 bases between them. This CDR3 is built from 16 residues. Germline V gives CDR1 MNHEY, CDR2 SMNVEV (reference sequence). The CDR3 nucleotides read TGTGCCAGCAGTTTAATTGGTTCCTCGATCCAAGAGACCCAGTACTTC. Protein: CASSLIGSSIQETQYF.

This chain links TRBV7-2 with TRBJ2-3; D gene unclear. The CDR3 has 13 residues. Per the germline V gene, CDR1 is SGHTA and CDR2 is FQGNSA. Between the trimmed V and J ends, which lost 5 bases and 2 bases, there was a span of 8 bases. CDR3 in amino acids: CASSLYPTDTQYF. The CDR3 region has the DNA TGTGCCAGCAGCCTCTACCCCACAGATACGCAGTATTTT.

The chain uses TRBV5-1 and TRBJ1-1, with D unresolved. This CDR3 region has 14 residues. In germline, CDR1 is SGHRS, CDR2 YFSETQ. The V end was cut by 0 bases, the J end by 1 base, with 7 bases between. The CDR3 reads CASSLAQTNTEAFF. CDR3 DNA: TGCGCCAGCAGCTTGGCACAGACGAACACTGAAGCTTTCTTT.

In this sample, this clone turned up a few times. This chain uses TRBV28 with TRBJ2-7, with 8 bases matching TRBD2. The junction had 9 bases not matched to a gene; V was cut back by 6 bases and J by 5 bases. Germline values: CDR1 MDHEN, CDR2 SYDVKM. This CDR3 comprises 14 residues. CDR3 nucleotides: TGTGCCAGCAGGCCTATGGGACTAGTAGACGAGCAGTACTTC. It encodes CASRPMGLVDEQYF.

This clone has just a few counts. The genes are TRBV4-1 and TRBJ1-1; D ambiguous. Germline V gene sequence: CDR1 MGHRA, CDR2 YSYEKL. The CDR3 runs to 16 residues. V gave up 0 bases and J gave up 0 bases, with 11 bases separating them. The chain's CDR3 is CASSQDLGRLNTEAFF. In DNA, the CDR3 is TGCGCCAGCAGCCAAGATTTAGGACGTCTGAACACTGAAGCTTTCTTT.

The CDR3 spells CASSQGAGGGLDEQFF. CDR3 coding DNA: TGTGCCAGCAGCCAGGGGGCCGGAGGGGGGCTCGATGAGCAGTTCTTC. The chain links TRBV4-2 to TRBJ2-1, with D perhaps matching TRBD1 or TRBD2 (6 bases each). The ends were cut back, 3 bases at V and 8 bases at J, with 20 bases in the middle. The CDR3 sequence is 16 residues long. Germline loops: CDR1 LGHNA, CDR2 YNFKEQ.

This clone has just a few counts. CDR3 coding DNA: TGCGCCAGCAGCCAGGGCACAGGGAACTACGAGCAGTACTTC. As protein: CASSQGTGNYEQYF. The rearrangement links TRBV4-3 to TRBJ2-7, with D maybe TRBD1 (6 bases). CDR3 length equals 14 residues. CDR1 LGHNA and CDR2 YSLEER come from the germline V gene. V lost 3 bases to trimming and J lost 3 bases, with 12 bases between them.

This clone was counted only a few times. V gene TRBV19 combines with J gene TRBJ2-3, with D possibly called TRBD1 or TRBD2 (5 bases each). The CDR3 covers 12 residues. Germline V gene lookup returns CDR1 LNHDA and CDR2 SQIVND (reference sequence). Trimming stripped 10 bases from V and 1 base from J, with 9 bases between. The CDR3 loop reads CAIGTGTDTQYF. The CDR3 coding sequence is TGTGCCATCGGGACCGGCACAGATACGCAGTATTTT.

The CDR3 is CASKEGSMNTEAFF. The CDR3 region has the DNA TGCGCCAGCAAGGAGGGGAGCATGAACACTGAAGCTTTCTTT. The chain recombines TRBV5-1 with TRBJ1-1; D possibly corresponds to TRBD1 (5 bases). CDR1 SGHRS and CDR2 YFSETQ come from the germline V gene. The CDR3 extends over 14 amino acids. Trimming removed 6 bases from V and 0 bases from J, with 12 bases in between.

This clone was detected a few times. V gene TRBV29-1 combines with J gene TRBJ2-1; D gene ambiguous. Trimming took off 2 bases at V and 0 bases at J, with 5 bases between the two ends. This CDR3 comprises 13 residues. CDR1 SQVTM and CDR2 ANQGSEA come from the germline V gene. In nucleotides, the CDR3 is TGCAGCGTTGAAAAGGGCTCCTACAATGAGCAGTTCTTC. Protein: CSVEKGSYNEQFF.

This clone was observed a few times. The genes are TRBV4-2 and TRBJ2-6, with D possibly being TRBD2 (5 bases). This CDR3 contains 16 residues. CDR1 is LGHNA, CDR2 YNFKEQ, per germline. Trimming pared 4 bases from V and 3 bases from J, leaving 13 bases between. The DNA of the CDR3 is TGTGCCAGCAGCCCTACTAGTTCTGGTGGGGCCAACGTCCTGACTTTC. It codes for CASSPTSSGGANVLTF.

There are a few counts of this clone. The gene calls are TRBV9 and TRBJ1-1; D is undetermined. The germline V gene has CDR1 SGDLS and CDR2 YYNGEE. The V end lost 0 bases, the J end lost 3 bases, and 9 bases lay between the germline ends. The CDR3 is 14 amino acids. This chain's CDR3 is CASSVAWRDTEAFF. The CDR3, as DNA: TGTGCCAGCAGCGTAGCTTGGCGTGACACTGAAGCTTTCTTT.

Relative to its sample, this clone is medium-sized. This chain links TRBV29-1 with TRBJ2-3; D ambiguous. V lost 7 bases to trimming and J lost 0 bases, with 14 bases between them. CDR1 and CDR2 from the germline V gene are SQVTM and ANQGSEA. The CDR3 runs to 14 residues. The CDR3 loop reads CSARASYSTDTQYF. The CDR3, as DNA: TGCAGCGCCCGTGCTTCGTACAGCACAGATACGCAGTATTTT.

CDR3 protein: CAISETGTGTTDTQYF. DNA of the CDR3: TGTGCCATCAGTGAAACAGGGACAGGGACCACAGATACGCAGTATTTT. J is TRBJ2-3 and V is TRBV10-3; 9 bases align to TRBD1. The CDR3 has 16 amino acids. V dropped 3 bases and J dropped 2; count of bases not matched to a gene: 6. The germline CDR1 and CDR2 sequences are ENHRY and SYGVKD.

The genes are TRBV25-1 and TRBJ1-1; no firm D call. The CDR3 totals 13 residues. Per the germline V gene, CDR1 is MGHDK and CDR2 is SYGVNS. The germline V and J ends were trimmed by 4 bases and 5 bases, with 11 bases remaining between them. The CDR3 nucleotides are TGTGCCAGCAGTGGCCCTGTTTTGACTGAAGCTTTCTTT. Translation: CASSGPVLTEAFF. Using reference TRBV25-1 and TRBJ1-1 for the parts outside the CDR3, the full variable domain is EADIYQTPRYLVIGTGKKITLECSQTMGHDKMYWYQQDPGMELHLIHYSYGVNSTEKGDLSSESTVSRIRTEHFPLTLESARPSHTSQYLCASSGPVLTEAFFGQGTRLTVV.

This clone was seen a few times. The J gene is TRBJ2-1, the V gene TRBV29-1; D possibly corresponds to TRBD2 (5 bases). Per germline, CDR1 SQVTM and CDR2 ANQGSEA. This CDR3 is 12 amino acids long. V was cut by 6 bases and J by 10 bases, with 16 bases left in between. The CDR3 protein is CSVVPTRNEQFF. CDR3 DNA: TGCAGCGTCGTACCTACTAGGAACGAGCAGTTCTTC.

This clone has just a few counts. The rearrangement links TRBV11-2 to TRBJ2-5; tentative D call: TRBD1 (6 bases). The CDR3 sequence is 13 residues long. Germline V CDR1 and CDR2: SGHAT, FQNNGV. V was pared by 1 base and J by 5 bases, with 8 bases between. The CDR3 loop is CASSLAGVETQYF. The CDR3 DNA reads TGTGCCAGCAGCTTAGCAGGGGTTGAGACCCAGTACTTC. Full variable domain (outside the CDR3, taken from reference TRBV11-2 and TRBJ2-5): EAGVAQSPRYKIIEKRQSVAFWCNPISGHATLYWYQQILGQGPKLLIQFQNNGVVDDSQLPKDRFSAERLKGVDSTLKIQPAKLEDSAVYLCASSLAGVETQYFGPGTRLLVL.

This chain links TRBV7-9 with TRBJ1-2; TRBD1 matches 8 bases. This CDR3 has 14 residues. Germline CDR1 SEHNR, CDR2 FQNEAQ (reference sequence). The J segment lost 8 bases and the V segment lost 4 bases, leaving 9 bases of the junction unmatched. CDR3: CASSSQGALEGYTF. In DNA, the CDR3 is TGTGCCAGCAGCTCTCAGGGGGCGCTGGAAGGCTACACCTTC.